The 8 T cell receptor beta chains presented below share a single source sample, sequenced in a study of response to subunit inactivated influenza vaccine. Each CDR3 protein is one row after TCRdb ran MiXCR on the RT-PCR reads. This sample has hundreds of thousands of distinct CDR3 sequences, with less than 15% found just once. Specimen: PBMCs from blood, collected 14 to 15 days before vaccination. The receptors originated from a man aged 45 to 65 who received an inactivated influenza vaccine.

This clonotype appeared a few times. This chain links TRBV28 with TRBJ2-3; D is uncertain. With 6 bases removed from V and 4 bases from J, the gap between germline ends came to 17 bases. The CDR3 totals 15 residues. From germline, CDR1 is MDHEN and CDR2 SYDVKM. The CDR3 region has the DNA TGTGCCAGCAGCCCCCCCGGCTCGGGCCCAGATACGCAGTATTTT. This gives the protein CASSPPGSGPDTQYF.

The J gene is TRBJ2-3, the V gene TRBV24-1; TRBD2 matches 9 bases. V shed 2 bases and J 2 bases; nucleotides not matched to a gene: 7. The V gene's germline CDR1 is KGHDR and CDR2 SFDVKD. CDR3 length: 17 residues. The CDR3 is CATSDSRLAGYTDTQYF. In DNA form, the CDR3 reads TGTGCCACCAGTGATTCCCGGCTAGCGGGATACACAGATACGCAGTATTTT.

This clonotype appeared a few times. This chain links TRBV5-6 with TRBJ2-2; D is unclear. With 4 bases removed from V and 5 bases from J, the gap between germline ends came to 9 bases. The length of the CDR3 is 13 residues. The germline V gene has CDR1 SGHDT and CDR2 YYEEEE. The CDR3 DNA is TGTGCCAGCAGCCCGGAGAGGACCGGGGAGCTGTTTTTT. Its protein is CASSPERTGELFF.

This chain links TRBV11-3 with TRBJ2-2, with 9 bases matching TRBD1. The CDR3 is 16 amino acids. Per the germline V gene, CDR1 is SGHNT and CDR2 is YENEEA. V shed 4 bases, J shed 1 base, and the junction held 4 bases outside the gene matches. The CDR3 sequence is CASSSRTGENTGELFF. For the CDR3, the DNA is TGTGCCAGCAGCTCAAGGACAGGGGAGAACACCGGGGAGCTGTTTTTT. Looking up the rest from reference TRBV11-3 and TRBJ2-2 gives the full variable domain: EAGVVQSPRYKIIEKKQPVAFWCNPISGHNTLYWYLQNLGQGPELLIRYENEEAVDDSQLPKDRFSAERLKGVDSTLKIQPAELGDSAVYLCASSSRTGENTGELFFGEGSRLTVL.

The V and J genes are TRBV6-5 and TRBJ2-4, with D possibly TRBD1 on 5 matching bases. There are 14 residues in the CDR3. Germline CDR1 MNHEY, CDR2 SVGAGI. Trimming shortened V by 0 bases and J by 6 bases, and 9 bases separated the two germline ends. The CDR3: CASSYSTGLNIQYF. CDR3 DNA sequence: TGTGCCAGCAGTTACTCAACAGGATTAAACATTCAGTACTTC.

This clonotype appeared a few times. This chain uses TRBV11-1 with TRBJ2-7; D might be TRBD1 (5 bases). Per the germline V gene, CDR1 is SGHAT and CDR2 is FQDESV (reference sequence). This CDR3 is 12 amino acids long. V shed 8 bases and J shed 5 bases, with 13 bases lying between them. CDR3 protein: CASRGQSNEQYF. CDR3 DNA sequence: TGTGCCAGCCGTGGACAAAGCAACGAGCAGTACTTC. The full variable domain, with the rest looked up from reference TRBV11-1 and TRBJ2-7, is EAEVAQSPRYKITEKSQAVAFWCDPISGHATLYWYRQILGQGPELLVQFQDESVVDDSQLPKDRFSAERLKGVDSTLKIQPAELGDSAMYLCASRGQSNEQYFGPGTRLTVT.

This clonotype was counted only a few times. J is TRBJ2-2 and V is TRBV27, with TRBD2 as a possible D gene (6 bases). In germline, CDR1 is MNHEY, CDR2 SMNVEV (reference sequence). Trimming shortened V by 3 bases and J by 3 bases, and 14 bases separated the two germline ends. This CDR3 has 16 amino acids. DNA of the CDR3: TGTGCCAGCAGTTTTACGGGACTGGAATACACCGGGGAGCTGTTTTTT. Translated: CASSFTGLEYTGELFF.

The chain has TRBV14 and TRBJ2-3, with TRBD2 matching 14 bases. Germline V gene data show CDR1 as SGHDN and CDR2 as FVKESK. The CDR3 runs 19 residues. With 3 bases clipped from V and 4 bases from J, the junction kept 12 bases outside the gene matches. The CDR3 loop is CASSQIPGTSGSRADTQYF. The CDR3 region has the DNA TGTGCCAGCAGCCAGATTCCCGGGACTAGCGGGAGTCGCGCAGATACGCAGTATTTT.